Below, 21 T cell receptor beta chains from the same sample are listed, as sequenced in a study of beta chain features in type 1 diabetes. The study reverse transcribed the entire isolated RNA, so it sequenced expressed TCRB transcripts. Only in-frame clones appear in the TCRdb table, and some are missing; sequencing was by immunoSEQ multiplex PCR. The sample shows about 320,000 clones, roughly 15% of them seen only once. The sequenced sample was central memory CD4+ T cells from blood. Source of these receptors: a man in his thirties or forties in good health.

The rearrangement links TRBV9 to TRBJ2-2; a possible D gene is TRBD2 (5 bases). The CDR3 consists of 14 residues. The germline V and J ends were trimmed by 0 bases and 7 bases, with 10 bases remaining between them. CDR1 is SGDLS and CDR2 is YYNGEE in the germline V gene. For the CDR3, the DNA is TGTGCCAGCAGCGTAGTTTCGGGGTACGGGGAGCTGTTTTTT. This translates into CASSVVSGYGELFF.

Only a few counts were recorded for this clone. The gene calls are TRBV4-1 and TRBJ2-5; maybe TRBD2 (5 bases). CDR1 and CDR2 from the germline V gene are MGHRA and YSYEKL. V lost 1 base, J lost 7 bases, and 7 bases lay in between. The CDR3 has 12 residues. The CDR3 region is CASSQVAGTQYF. CDR3 in DNA: TGCGCCAGCAGCCAAGTTGCGGGGACCCAGTACTTC.

This clone occurred a few times. The chain is built from TRBV7-8 and TRBJ2-1; 7 nucleotides match TRBD1. With V trimmed by 8 bases and J by 8 bases, 12 bases remained unmatched. Germline CDR1 SGHVS, CDR2 FQNEAQ. CDR3 length: 14 residues. The CDR3 reads CASGDRALRYEQFF. CDR3 bases: TGTGCCAGCGGAGACAGGGCCTTACGGTATGAGCAGTTCTTC.

The J gene is TRBJ2-1, the V gene TRBV5-5, with TRBD2 matching over 8 bases. The CDR3 is 14 residues long. V was pared by 7 bases and J by 12 bases, with 15 bases of the junction left unmatched. Germline V lookup: CDR1 SGHKS, CDR2 YYEKEE (reference sequence). The CDR3, as DNA: TGTGCCAGCGGAAAAGCGGGGGCTCCTACCCTGCAGTTCTTC. Its translation: CASGKAGAPTLQFF. Full variable domain (rest looked up from reference TRBV5-5 and TRBJ2-1): DAGVTQSPTHLIKTRGQQVTLRCSPISGHKSVSWYQQVLGQGPQFIFQYYEKEERGRGNFPDRFSARQFPNYSSELNVNALLLGDSALYLCASGKAGAPTLQFFGPGTRLTVL.

V gene TRBV7-8 combines with J gene TRBJ2-7; D remains ambiguous. The germline gives CDR1 SGHVS, CDR2 FQNEAQ. V shed 5 bases and J shed 9 bases, with 23 bases lying between them. This CDR3 region has 15 residues. CDR3 DNA: TGTGCCAGCAGCCCGTCCGCAACCCCGCGACAAGGGCAGTACGTC. It codes for CASSPSATPRQGQYV.

The chain links TRBV11-2 to TRBJ2-3, with TRBD2 identical over 9 bases. CDR1 and CDR2 (germline): SGHAT, FQNNGV. V lost 6 bases, J lost 3 bases, and 10 bases stayed unmatched. The CDR3 length is 16 residues. This CDR3 is CASSEGLAGRTDTQYF. DNA for the CDR3: TGTGCCAGCAGTGAGGGCCTAGCGGGGCGAACAGATACGCAGTATTTT. Complete variable domain (other parts from reference TRBV11-2 and TRBJ2-3): EAGVAQSPRYKIIEKRQSVAFWCNPISGHATLYWYQQILGQGPKLLIQFQNNGVVDDSQLPKDRFSAERLKGVDSTLKIQPAKLEDSAVYLCASSEGLAGRTDTQYFGPGTRLTVL.

The table lists this clone with a few counts. This chain connects TRBV18 to TRBJ1-3; D gene unclear. This CDR3 contains 14 residues. CDR1 KGHSH and CDR2 LQKENI come from the germline V gene. V was shortened by 2 bases and J by 6 bases, with 11 bases between the two germline ends. The CDR3 reads CASSPSRTENTIYF. For the CDR3, the DNA is TGTGCCAGCTCACCATCAAGGACCGAAAACACCATATATTTT.

Many counts were recorded for this clone. The V gene is TRBV7-2, the J gene TRBJ2-7; TRBD2 matches 9 bases. The germline V gene encodes CDR1 SGHTA and CDR2 FQGNSA. The CDR3 sequence is 14 residues long. V trimming: 5 bases; J trimming: 6 bases; junction bases outside the gene matches: 8. CDR3 region: CASSQGLAVTEQYF. The CDR3 bases are TGTGCCAGCAGCCAGGGACTAGCCGTCACCGAGCAGTACTTC.

This clone was recorded a few times. The chain uses TRBV9 and TRBJ2-3, with D possibly matching TRBD1 (5 bases). The CDR3 covers 13 residues. The V end was cut by 5 bases, the J end by 7 bases, with 14 bases between. Germline V CDR1 and CDR2: SGDLS, YYNGEE. CDR3 loop: CASSNRPYNTQYF. The CDR3 region has the DNA TGTGCCAGCAGTAACAGGCCATACAATACGCAGTATTTT.

J is TRBJ2-7 and V is TRBV6-5; D possibly corresponds to TRBD2 (5 bases). The CDR3 covers 15 residues. Per germline, CDR1 MNHEY and CDR2 SVGAGI. V gave up 6 bases and J gave up 4 bases, with 19 bases separating them. CDR3 sequence: CASSRGLTDIYEQYV. Here the CDR3 DNA reads TGTGCCAGCAGCCGCGGACTGACCGATATATACGAGCAGTACGTC.

The rearrangement uses TRBV29-1 and TRBJ2-6; 9 positions match TRBD2. The CDR3 has 16 amino acids. The germline V gene encodes CDR1 SQVTM and CDR2 ANQGSEA. The trim removed 6 bases at V and 4 bases at J, leaving 10 bases unmatched. For the CDR3, the DNA is TGCAGCGTGATGGATCTAGCGGGATCCGGGGCCAACGTCCTGACTTTC. Its translation: CSVMDLAGSGANVLTF.

This clone showed up just a few times. The rearrangement joins TRBV2 to TRBJ1-2; TRBD1 might be the D (5 bases). CDR1 is SNHLY, CDR2 FYNNEI, per germline. This CDR3 spans 15 amino acids. The germline V and J ends were trimmed by 5 bases and 0 bases, with 13 bases remaining between them. CDR3 protein: CASSFKQEANYGYTF. Here the CDR3 DNA reads TGTGCCAGCAGTTTCAAACAGGAGGCTAACTATGGCTACACCTTC.

This clone showed up many times. The chain has TRBV6-6 and TRBJ2-5; the D gene is possibly TRBD2 (7 bases). CDR1 is MNHNY, CDR2 SVGAGI, per germline (reference sequence). The CDR3 has 15 amino acids. Trimming removed 5 bases at V and 2 bases at J, with 15 bases between. The DNA of the CDR3 is TGTGCCAGCAGTCTCGCTAGGGGGGGGCAAGAGACCCAGTACTTC. It encodes CASSLARGGQETQYF.

The DNA of the CDR3 is TGTGCCAGCAGCTTAGTAACCCCGGCGGGCTACACCTTC. As protein: CASSLVTPAGYTF. The chain recombines TRBV7-2 with TRBJ1-2; D gene uncertain. This CDR3 spans 13 amino acids. Deletions cut 1 base from V and 8 bases from J, with 11 bases between. Germline CDR1 SGHTA, CDR2 FQGNSA.

This clone has a handful of counts. The chain couples TRBV20-1 to TRBJ2-3; D not resolved. The germline V gene has CDR1 DFQATT and CDR2 SNEGSKA (reference sequence). The CDR3 has 11 amino acids. Trimming stripped 7 bases from V and 5 bases from J, with 10 bases between. This CDR3 reads CSGLAQDTQYF. The CDR3 DNA sequence: TGCAGTGGACTGGCGCAAGATACGCAGTATTTT.

This clone was observed a handful of times. V and J are TRBV11-3 and TRBJ2-5, with D tentatively TRBD1 or TRBD2 (5 bases each). V lost 5 bases and J 4 bases, leaving 26 bases between the germline ends. Germline CDR1 is SGHNT and CDR2 is YENEEA. The CDR3 has 18 amino acids. This CDR3 reads CASSPTISGPAGGETQYF. CDR3 nucleotides: TGTGCCAGCAGCCCAACTATATCGGGGCCGGCAGGTGGAGAGACCCAGTACTTC.

DNA for the CDR3: TGTGCCAGCAGCCAGAAGACAGTGCTAAACTATGGCTACACCTTC. This sequence encodes CASSQKTVLNYGYTF. V and J are TRBV7-9 and TRBJ1-2, with a weak D call TRBD1 (5 bases). Germline V gene data show CDR1 as SEHNR and CDR2 as FQNEAQ (reference sequence). CDR3 size: 15 residues. V gave up 5 bases and J gave up 2 bases, with 15 bases separating them.

This clone came up a few times. This chain links TRBV11-2 with TRBJ2-1; 10 bases are a match to TRBD2. Germline CDR1 SGHAT, CDR2 FQNNGV. The CDR3 length is 18 residues. The trim removed 3 bases at V and 5 bases at J, leaving 13 bases unmatched. CDR3 DNA sequence: TGTGCCAGCAGCTTCTTCCACATGAGCGGGAGGGCCAACAATGAGCAGTTCTTC. Residues: CASSFFHMSGRANNEQFF.

This rearrangement joins TRBV5-1 to TRBJ1-2, with D unclear. The CDR3 is made up of 11 amino acids. Trimming took 0 bases from V and 3 from J, leaving 0 bases between them. Germline V gene lookup returns CDR1 SGHRS and CDR2 YFSETQ. The CDR3 here is CASSLDYGYTF. In DNA, the CDR3 is TGCGCCAGCAGCTTGGACTATGGCTACACCTTC.

This clone was seen more than once but under ten times. The chain links TRBV19 to TRBJ2-7; 15 bases are a match to TRBD2. J gave up 0 bases and V 5 bases, and 5 bases lay outside the gene matches. The CDR3 consists of 17 residues. Germline lookup yields CDR1 LNHDA and CDR2 SQIVND (reference sequence). CDR3 bases: TGTGCCAGTAGTGTACCGGGACTAGCGGGAGGCTCCTACGAGCAGTACGTC. Amino acids: CASSVPGLAGGSYEQYV.

The chain joins TRBV7-9 to TRBJ1-1; D is uncertain. The length of the CDR3 is 11 residues. Per the germline V gene, CDR1 is SEHNR and CDR2 is FQNEAQ (reference sequence). Trimming took off 5 bases at V and 7 bases at J, with 8 bases between the two ends. This CDR3 is CASSEFYEAFF. The CDR3, as DNA: TGTGCCAGCAGCGAATTCTATGAAGCTTTCTTT. Supplemented by reference TRBV7-9 and TRBJ1-1, the full variable domain reads DTGVSQNPRHKITKRGQNVTFRCDPISEHNRLYWYRQTLGQGPEFLTYFQNEAQLEKSRLLSDRFSAERPKGSFSTLEIQRTEQGDSAMYLCASSEFYEAFFGQGTRLTVV.